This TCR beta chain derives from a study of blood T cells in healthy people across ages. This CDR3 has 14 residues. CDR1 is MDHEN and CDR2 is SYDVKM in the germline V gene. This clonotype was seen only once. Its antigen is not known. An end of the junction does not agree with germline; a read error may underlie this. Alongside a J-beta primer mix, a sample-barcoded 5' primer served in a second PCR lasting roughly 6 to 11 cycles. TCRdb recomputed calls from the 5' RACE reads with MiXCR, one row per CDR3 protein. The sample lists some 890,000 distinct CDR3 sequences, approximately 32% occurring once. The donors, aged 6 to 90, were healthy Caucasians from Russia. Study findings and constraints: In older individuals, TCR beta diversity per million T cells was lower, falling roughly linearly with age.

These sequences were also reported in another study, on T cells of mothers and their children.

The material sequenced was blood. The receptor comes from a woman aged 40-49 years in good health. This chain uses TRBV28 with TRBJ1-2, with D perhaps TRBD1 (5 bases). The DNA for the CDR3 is TGTGTCAGCAGTTTGGTAGGGGAGGGCTATGGCTACACCTTC. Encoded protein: CVSSLVGEGYGYTF.